This passage covers 27 T cell receptor beta chains from one sample sequenced in a study of spatial heterogeneity in lung cancer (dated by TCRdb to about 2019). The meaning of the sample's time point label: sample taken at primary tumor resection. Whole RNA extracted from tumor and nontumor lung tissue, or from cryopreserved PBMC samples, was used for TCR sequencing without cell sorting. The method behind the library was 5' RACE. Instrument used: NextSeq 500. In TCRdb, the public reads were trimmed at Q25 with fastp and aligned with MiXCR, with productive beta chains retained. Duplicate CDR3 protein sequences are folded into a single record with the most common DNA and genes. This sample is represented by some 1,900 distinct CDR3 sequences; around 10% of them were singletons. Together, the top ten hold about 24% of the sample. The sequences come from normal lung tissue next to the tumor, collected at surgery. Every receptor here comes from a male donor with early-stage non-small cell lung cancer.

This clonotype is termed medium-sized. Since it is a stray read in a library aimed at alpha chains, this beta chain has a size that is not meaningful. This chain connects TRBV5-4 to TRBJ2-3, with a tentative D call TRBD2 (5 bases). Looked up from germline, CDR1 is SGHNT and CDR2 is YYREEE (reference sequence). V shed 3 bases and J shed 6 bases, with 20 bases lying between them. The CDR3 loop spans 16 amino acids. CDR3 sequence: CASSSSGAGLKDTQYF. CDR3 coding DNA: TGTGCCAGCAGCTCTTCCGGCGCGGGTCTAAAGGATACGCAGTATTTT. The whole variable domain, remainder taken from reference TRBV5-4 and TRBJ2-3, is ETGVTQSPTHLIKTRGQQVTLRCSSQSGHNTVSWYQQALGQGPQFIFQYYREEENGRGNFPPRFSGLQFPNYSSELNVNALELDDSALYLCASSSSGAGLKDTQYFGPGTRLTVL.

By share of the sample, this clonotype is medium-sized. Little can be read into the size of this beta chain, an off-target read in a library designed for alpha chains. The chain recombines TRBV7-2 with TRBJ1-1, with 7 bases lining up with TRBD1. Germline V gene sequence: CDR1 SGHTA, CDR2 FQGNSA. The length of the CDR3 is 17 residues. The V gene end was trimmed by 4 bases and the J gene end by 0 bases; junction bases not matched to a gene: 11. In DNA, the CDR3 is TGTGCCAGCAGCTCCAAGGGGCAGGGGGACATGAACACTGAAGCTTTCTTT. Translation: CASSSKGQGDMNTEAFF.

This clonotype ranks as medium-sized. Since the library was made to target alpha chains, this beta chain is a stray read and its abundance is not meaningful. The rearrangement joins TRBV7-6 to TRBJ2-2; D gene ambiguous. The CDR3 runs 15 residues. The V and J ends lost 1 base and 2 bases respectively, with 8 bases between them. Germline CDR1 is SGHVS and CDR2 is FNYEAQ. The CDR3 here is CASSLDRINTGELFF. The CDR3 nucleotides read TGTGCCAGCAGCTTAGACCGGATTAACACCGGGGAGCTGTTTTTT. Based on the CDR3 plus reference TRBV7-6 and TRBJ2-2, the full variable domain is GAGVSQSPRYKVTKRGQDVALRCDPISGHVSLYWYRQALGQGPEFLTYFNYEAQQDKSGLPNDRFSAERPEGSISTLTIQRTEQRDSAMYRCASSLDRINTGELFFGEGSRLTVL.

This clonotype is medium-sized (0.01 to 0.1%) within its sample. Because the library targeted alpha chains, this beta chain is an off-target read whose size means little. The chain employs TRBV9 and TRBJ2-1; 7 positions agree with TRBD2. The CDR3 is made up of 16 amino acids. V shed 0 bases and J 3 bases; nucleotides not matched to a gene: 6. Germline V gene data show CDR1 as SGDLS and CDR2 as YYNGEE. The CDR3, as DNA: TGTGCCAGCAGCGTAGCCTTGGGAGGGAGCTACAATGAGCAGTTCTTC. It is translated as CASSVALGGSYNEQFF.

By frequency in the sample, this clonotype is medium-sized. This beta chain is an off-target read within a library intended for alpha chains, so its frequency means little. The J gene is TRBJ2-5, the V gene TRBV13; possibly TRBD1 for D (6 bases). V was shortened by 3 bases and J by 4 bases, with 9 bases between the two germline ends. Germline-derived CDR1 and CDR2 are PRHDT and FYEKMQ (reference sequence). This CDR3 is 13 amino acids long. CDR3 nucleotide sequence: TGTGCCAGCAGCTTGTCAGGGGTAGAGACCCAGTACTTC. Protein: CASSLSGVETQYF.

Within the sample, this clonotype is medium-sized (0.01 to 0.1%). The size of this beta chain means little, since it is a stray read in a library made for alpha chains. This rearrangement joins TRBV7-8 to TRBJ2-1; 8 bases are a match to TRBD2. This CDR3 is built from 14 residues. The germline gives CDR1 SGHVS, CDR2 FQNEAQ. With V trimmed by 3 bases and J by 7 bases, 5 bases remained unmatched. CDR3 nucleotides: TGTGCCAGCAGCTTCCGGGGGGGTGGTAATGAGCAGTTCTTC. The encoded protein is CASSFRGGGNEQFF.

By share of the sample, this clonotype is medium-sized. The size of this beta chain means little, since it is a stray read in a library made for alpha chains. V gene TRBV27 combines with J gene TRBJ1-2, with 8 bases that match TRBD1. The CDR3 extends over 15 amino acids. Germline CDR1 and CDR2: MNHEY and SMNVEV (reference sequence). J lost 5 bases, V lost 5 bases, and 10 bases had no gene match. CDR3 residues: CASSKGQGAGYGYTF. The CDR3 DNA is TGTGCCAGCAGTAAAGGCCAGGGGGCTGGGTATGGCTACACCTTC.

Judged by abundance, this clonotype is medium-sized. A library made for alpha chains picked up this beta chain off target, so its size means little. This rearrangement joins TRBV28 to TRBJ2-1; D is perhaps TRBD1 or TRBD2 (5 bases each). The germline gives CDR1 MDHEN, CDR2 SYDVKM. V lost 4 bases and J 9 bases, leaving 10 bases between the germline ends. This CDR3 is built from 12 residues. The CDR3 sequence is CASSWDGLEQFF. The CDR3, as DNA: TGTGCCAGCAGTTGGGACGGTCTTGAGCAGTTCTTC.

This clonotype was counted a few times. The size of this beta chain means little, since it is a stray read in a library made for alpha chains. The chain links TRBV9 to TRBJ1-2; no firm D call. The CDR3 runs to 14 residues. The germline gives CDR1 SGDLS, CDR2 YYNGEE. Trimming pared 0 bases from V and 4 bases from J, leaving 10 bases between. DNA of the CDR3: TGTGCCAGCAGCGTAGAGGACGAGGGCTATGGCTACACCTTC. It yields the protein CASSVEDEGYGYTF.

Only a few counts were recorded for this clonotype. This beta chain represents an off-target read in a library built for alpha chains; its size is of limited meaning. CDR3 sequence reads: CASSPPRDRFSVEQYF. DNA of the CDR3: TGTGCCAGCAGTCCGCCCCGGGACAGGTTTTCGGTCGAGCAGTACTTC. V gene TRBV27 combines with J gene TRBJ2-7; TRBD1 agrees at 8 bases. The CDR3 sequence is 16 residues long. CDR1 is MNHEY and CDR2 is SMNVEV in the germline V gene (reference sequence). V was pared by 5 bases and J by 6 bases, with 15 bases of the junction left unmatched.

Worth noting for this clonotype: Being off target in a library aimed at alpha chains, this beta chain has a size of little meaning. The chain links TRBV27 to TRBJ1-2, with a weak D call TRBD1 (5 bases). Between the trimmed V and J ends, which lost 2 bases and 3 bases, there was a span of 13 bases. Germline values: CDR1 MNHEY, CDR2 SMNVEV (reference sequence). CDR3 size: 15 residues. CDR3 DNA: TGTGCCAGCAGTTTACTTGGGCCCAGGGACTATGGCTACACCTTC. This codes for CASSLLGPRDYGYTF.

As to this clonotype: Because this beta chain is a stray read in a library intended to capture alpha chains, its abundance should not be given much weight. The V and J genes are TRBV11-2 and TRBJ2-1; a possible D gene is TRBD1 (5 bases). Between the trimmed V and J ends, which lost 5 bases and 10 bases, there was a span of 9 bases. Germline lookup yields CDR1 SGHAT and CDR2 FQNNGV. The CDR3 contains 11 residues. In nucleotides, the CDR3 is TGTGCCAGCAGCCCAGGGTACGAGCAGTTCTTC. Translating it yields CASSPGYEQFF.

By its share, this clonotype is medium-sized. This beta chain came through as a stray read in a library set up for alpha chains, and its size says little. The chain employs TRBV9 and TRBJ2-6, with D unresolved. This CDR3 region has 12 residues. CDR1 SGDLS and CDR2 YYNGEE come from the germline V gene. The ends were cut back, 8 bases at V and 0 bases at J, with 3 bases in the middle. The chain's CDR3 is CASYSGANVLTF. The CDR3 coding sequence is TGTGCCAGTTACTCTGGGGCCAACGTCCTGACTTTC.

As regards this clonotype: The library was prepared for alpha chains; this beta chain is a stray read, so its frequency means little. The chain combines TRBV7-8 with TRBJ2-5, with D unresolved. Trimming took 3 bases from V and 6 from J, leaving 5 bases between them. CDR1 SGHVS and CDR2 FQNEAQ come from the germline V gene. The CDR3 sequence is 11 residues long. The CDR3 coding sequence is TGTGCCAGCAGCTTTATAAAGACCCAGTACTTC. As protein: CASSFIKTQYF.

This clonotype is judged medium-sized. This beta chain slipped into a library made for alpha chains as a stray read, so its size is not meaningful. J is TRBJ2-6 and V is TRBV7-3; D ambiguous. The V gene's germline CDR1 is SGHTA and CDR2 FQGTGA. Trimming stripped 5 bases from V and 0 bases from J, with 8 bases between. CDR3 length: 15 amino acids. CDR3 region: CASSPTDSGANVLTF. Written as DNA, the CDR3 is TGTGCCAGCAGCCCAACGGACTCTGGGGCCAACGTCCTGACTTTC. The whole variable domain, filled in from reference TRBV7-3 and TRBJ2-6, reads GAGVSQTPSNKVTEKGKYVELRCDPISGHTALYWYRQSLGQGPEFLIYFQGTGAADDSGLPNDRFFAVRPEGSVSTLKIQRTERGDSAVYLCASSPTDSGANVLTFGAGSRLTVL.

This clonotype counts as large. This beta chain is a stray sequence in a library constructed for alpha chains; its clone size is not meaningful. This chain joins TRBV7-3 and TRBJ2-3, with 7 bases aligning to TRBD1. V lost 5 bases to trimming and J lost 3 bases; unmatched junction nucleotides: 8. Germline V gene data show CDR1 as SGHTA and CDR2 as FQGTGA. The CDR3 loop spans 15 amino acids. CDR3 protein: CASSPQGIATDTQYF. The CDR3 DNA reads as TGTGCCAGCAGCCCACAGGGGATCGCAACAGATACGCAGTATTTT.

This clonotype was counted many times. Since the library was made to target alpha chains, this beta chain is a stray read and its abundance is not meaningful. This chain uses TRBV20-1 with TRBJ1-1; 8 bases line up with TRBD1. CDR1 is DFQATT, CDR2 SNEGSKA, per germline (reference sequence). This CDR3 has 13 residues. The V segment lost 3 bases and the J segment 3 bases; nucleotides outside the gene matches: 3. This CDR3 reads CSARGQVDTEAFF. CDR3 DNA sequence: TGCAGTGCTAGGGGACAGGTGGACACTGAAGCTTTCTTT.

This clonotype has just a few counts. This beta chain is an off-target read within a library intended for alpha chains, so its frequency means little. This sequence joins TRBV20-1 and TRBJ2-1; 8 bases align to TRBD1. The CDR3 sequence is 12 residues long. J lost 9 bases, V lost 4 bases, and 5 bases had no gene match. CDR1 and CDR2 (germline): DFQATT, SNEGSKA (reference sequence). This chain's CDR3 is CSATDREVEQFF. The CDR3 nucleotides are TGCAGTGCTACGGACAGGGAAGTTGAGCAGTTCTTC.

In the case of this clonotype: The library was built for alpha chains, so this beta chain is an off-target read and its size means little. The chain is built from TRBV30 and TRBJ2-5; D gene ambiguous. Trimming cost V 2 bases and J 5 bases, with 9 bases left between them. CDR3 length: 12 residues. Germline V gene lookup returns CDR1 GTSNPN and CDR2 SVGIG (reference sequence). The CDR3 DNA follows: TGTGCCTGGAGTACCACAGTCGAGACCCAGTACTTC. Translated: CAWSTTVETQYF.

This clonotype is large (0.1 to 1%) in the sample. With the library built for alpha chains, this beta chain is off target and its frequency is not meaningful. The chain joins TRBV7-2 to TRBJ2-5; possibly TRBD1 for D (6 bases). Germline CDR1 SGHTA, CDR2 FQGNSA. This CDR3 is 15 amino acids long. Trimming removed 5 bases at V and 5 bases at J, with 18 bases between. CDR3 amino acids: CASSATGQPGETQYF. In DNA form, the CDR3 reads TGTGCCAGCAGCGCCACTGGACAGCCAGGGGAGACCCAGTACTTC.

This clonotype has ten or more counts. The library was prepared for alpha chains; this beta chain is a stray read, so its frequency means little. The chain links TRBV7-4 to TRBJ2-3, with 7 bases identical to TRBD2. V shed 4 bases, J shed 2 bases, and the junction held 6 bases outside the gene matches. The CDR3 loop spans 15 amino acids. CDR1 and CDR2 from the germline V gene are SGHVT and SQSDAQ. The CDR3 region has the DNA TGTGCCAGCAGCTCCAGCGGGGCCCTCACAGATACGCAGTATTTT. Its protein product is CASSSSGALTDTQYF.

In its sample, this clonotype ranks as medium-sized. This beta chain is a stray sequence in a library constructed for alpha chains; its clone size is not meaningful. The chain has TRBV25-1 and TRBJ2-7; TRBD2 might be the D (5 bases). This CDR3 region has 15 residues. Germline V CDR1 and CDR2: MGHDK, SYGVNS. V lost 1 base and J 7 bases, leaving 17 bases between the germline ends. DNA of the CDR3: TGTGCCAGCAGTGAATTGGACCGGGATGCATTTGAGCAGTACTTC. It specifies CASSELDRDAFEQYF.

Comment on this clonotype: In a library made to pick up alpha chains, this beta chain is a stray read with a size that means little. V gene TRBV7-9 combines with J gene TRBJ2-1; TRBD2 might be the D (6 bases). Germline V CDR1 and CDR2: SEHNR, FQNEAQ (reference sequence). V was clipped by 5 bases and J by 7 bases, with 12 bases between them. The CDR3 is 13 amino acids. This CDR3 reads CASSPGGWNEQFF. The CDR3 bases are TGTGCCAGCAGCCCAGGAGGGTGGAATGAGCAGTTCTTC.

On this clonotype itself: This beta chain turned up in a library designed for alpha chains; as an off-target read, its abundance says little. The V gene is TRBV4-2, the J gene TRBJ2-5, with 12 bases identical to TRBD1. Germline V gene data show CDR1 as LGHNA and CDR2 as YNFKEQ. This CDR3 has 18 amino acids. J was trimmed by 5 bases and V by 7 bases; bases with no gene match: 17. The CDR3: CASTRSTGTGGAGETQYF. The CDR3 region has the DNA TGTGCCAGCACCCGTTCAACCGGGACAGGGGGCGCGGGGGAGACCCAGTACTTC.

In the case of this clonotype: The conserved phenylalanine or tryptophan normally closing the CDR3 is absent here, so this likely arose from a read error. This beta chain is off target for a library built for alpha chains, so its abundance means little. The rearrangement links TRBV12-3 or TRBV12-4 to TRBJ1-6; D is undetermined. The CDR3 spans 14 residues. Between the trimmed V and J ends, which lost 2 bases and 7 bases, there was a span of 9 bases. Written as DNA, the CDR3 is TGTGCCAGCAGTTTAAACAGCCTGAATTCACCCCTCCACCTT. Translated: CASSLNSLNSPLHL.

Notes on this clonotype: Being off target in a library aimed at alpha chains, this beta chain has a size of little meaning. This chain uses TRBV7-9 with TRBJ2-3, with D unresolved. CDR3 length: 12 residues. Germline-derived CDR1 and CDR2 are SEHNR and FQNEAQ (reference sequence). V shed 0 bases and J shed 6 bases, with 4 bases lying between them. The CDR3 spells CASSLAADTQYF. The CDR3 nucleotides read TGTGCCAGCAGCTTAGCGGCGGATACGCAGTATTTT.

This clonotype came up many times. The library was prepared for alpha chains; this beta chain is a stray read, so its frequency means little. V gene TRBV29-1 combines with J gene TRBJ2-1, with 11 bases fitting TRBD2. Per germline, CDR1 SQVTM and CDR2 ANQGSEA. The length of the CDR3 is 13 residues. V was clipped by 7 bases and J by 9 bases; unmatched bases: 8. Here the CDR3 reads CSDVSGGASEQFF. Written as DNA, the CDR3 is TGCAGCGATGTTAGCGGGGGGGCCAGTGAGCAGTTCTTC.